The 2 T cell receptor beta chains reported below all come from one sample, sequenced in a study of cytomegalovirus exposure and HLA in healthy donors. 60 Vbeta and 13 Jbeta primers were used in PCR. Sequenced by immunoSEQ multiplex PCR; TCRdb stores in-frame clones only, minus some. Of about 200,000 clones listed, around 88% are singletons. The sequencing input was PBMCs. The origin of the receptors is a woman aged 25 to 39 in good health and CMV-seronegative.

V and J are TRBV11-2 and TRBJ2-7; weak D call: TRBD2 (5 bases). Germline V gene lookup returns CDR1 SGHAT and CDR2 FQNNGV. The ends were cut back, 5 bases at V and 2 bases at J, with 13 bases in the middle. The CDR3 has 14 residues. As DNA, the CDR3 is TGTGCCAGCAGCCAAAGGATCGGGGCCTACGAGCAGTACTTC. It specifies CASSQRIGAYEQYF.

The CDR3 sequence: CAWCLAGGTDTQYF. The CDR3 DNA follows: TGTGCCTGGTGTTTAGCGGGCGGCACAGATACGCAGTATTTT. V usage is TRBV30 and J usage is TRBJ2-3, with 7 positions matching TRBD2. Looked up from germline, CDR1 is GTSNPN and CDR2 is SVGIG (reference sequence). The CDR3 covers 14 residues. The J segment lost 1 base and the V segment lost 5 bases, leaving 6 bases of the junction unmatched.